A single sample gave rise to the 12 T cell receptor beta chains below, sequenced in a study of STAT5B mutations in CD4+ large granular lymphocyte leukemia. TCRdb's copy holds only in-frame clones and misses some; the assay was immunoSEQ multiplex PCR. The sample carries 45,000 to 50,000 clones, approximately 83% recorded once. The source material was CD4+ T cells from blood buffy coats. All receptors derive from a human donor in good health.

The chain is built from TRBV10-3 and TRBJ1-1; 8 bases match TRBD1. After removal of 11 bases from V and 3 bases from J, the junction contained 5 bases not matched to a gene. The CDR3 covers 12 residues. Germline CDR1 is ENHRY and CDR2 is SYGVKD. CDR3 sequence reads: CAGRGRDTEAFF. CDR3 in DNA: TGTGCCGGCAGGGGGCGGGACACTGAAGCTTTCTTT.

This chain joins TRBV2 and TRBJ1-4; D remains ambiguous. The CDR3 is 14 amino acids. Germline V gene sequence: CDR1 SNHLY, CDR2 FYNNEI. V was trimmed by 6 bases and J by 6 bases, leaving 14 bases between them. CDR3 bases: TGTGCCAGCAGGCCGGGCCTCGTCCATGAAAAACTGTTTTTT. This sequence encodes CASRPGLVHEKLFF.

V usage is TRBV5-1 and J usage is TRBJ1-2; D might be TRBD1 (6 bases). The CDR3 spans 15 residues. Per germline, CDR1 SGHRS and CDR2 YFSETQ. Deletions cut 4 bases from V and 2 bases from J, with 15 bases between. The DNA of the CDR3 is TGCGCCAGCAGCCCGCTGGGAGGGGGGAACTATGGCTACACCTTC. The encoded protein is CASSPLGGGNYGYTF.

For the CDR3, the DNA is TGTGCCAGCACCCCTCCGGGACAGGGAATAACCGGGGAGCTGTTTTTT. Protein: CASTPPGQGITGELFF. V is TRBV28 and J is TRBJ2-2; 9 nucleotides match TRBD1. After removal of 7 bases from V and 5 bases from J, the junction contained 11 bases not matched to a gene. CDR1 and CDR2 (germline): MDHEN, SYDVKM. This CDR3 has 16 residues.

The chain is built from TRBV7-6 and TRBJ2-1; TRBD2 agrees at 7 bases. There are 14 residues in the CDR3. Germline lookup yields CDR1 SGHVS and CDR2 FNYEAQ. V lost 1 base to trimming and J lost 13 bases; unmatched junction nucleotides: 10. In DNA form, the CDR3 reads TGTGCCAGCAGCTTAGAGGGAGGGAACACCGTCCAGTTCTTC. This sequence encodes CASSLEGGNTVQFF.

The chain is built from TRBV5-1 and TRBJ2-7, with 7 bases fitting TRBD2. CDR3 length: 14 amino acids. CDR1 and CDR2 (germline): SGHRS, YFSETQ. The junction had 6 bases not matched to a gene; V was cut back by 3 bases and J by 3 bases. CDR3 protein: CASSSLGGDYEQYF. CDR3 nucleotides: TGCGCCAGCAGCTCCCTTGGGGGGGACTACGAGCAGTACTTC.

This chain connects TRBV30 to TRBJ2-1, with no clear D. Germline CDR1 and CDR2: GTSNPN and SVGIG (reference sequence). Deletions cut 1 base from V and 4 bases from J, with 8 bases between. This CDR3 comprises 13 residues. DNA for the CDR3: TGTGCCTGGAGTGCAACAGATTACAATGAGCAGTTCTTC. This codes for CAWSATDYNEQFF.

This chain connects TRBV5-6 to TRBJ1-1; 7 bases align to TRBD1. The CDR3 has 14 residues. V lost 5 bases to trimming and J lost 1 base; unmatched junction nucleotides: 5. Germline values: CDR1 SGHDT, CDR2 YYEEEE. This chain's CDR3 is CASRWGTENTEAFF. CDR3 nucleotides: TGTGCCAGCAGGTGGGGGACAGAGAACACTGAAGCTTTCTTT.

This clone showed up just once. The chain has TRBV2 and TRBJ1-5; a possible D gene is TRBD1 (6 bases). Trimming left V 7 bases short and J 1 base short, with 17 bases between. There are 16 residues in the CDR3. Looked up from germline, CDR1 is SNHLY and CDR2 is FYNNEI. The CDR3 sequence is CASTERGLQSNQPQHF. The CDR3, as DNA: TGTGCCAGCACCGAGCGGGGGCTCCAGAGCAATCAGCCCCAGCATTTT.

This clone has a single count. This sequence joins TRBV5-1 and TRBJ2-5, with 8 bases lining up with TRBD1. Germline assignment: CDR1 SGHRS and CDR2 YFSETQ. The CDR3 sequence is 14 residues long. V lost 7 bases, J lost 2 bases, and 7 bases stayed unmatched. The DNA of the CDR3 is TGCGCCAGCGCTCAGGGGGCTGGGCAAGAGACCCAGTACTTC. Amino acids: CASAQGAGQETQYF. Variable domain in full (rest from reference TRBV5-1 and TRBJ2-5): KAGVTQTPRYLIKTRGQQVTLSCSPISGHRSVSWYQQTPGQGLQFLFEYFSETQRNKGNFPGRFSGRQFSNSRSEMNVSTLELGDSALYLCASAQGAGQETQYFGPGTRLLVL.

The chain couples TRBV9 to TRBJ2-1; 15 bases map to TRBD2. Germline V CDR1 and CDR2: SGDLS, YYNGEE. CDR3 size: 17 residues. The J segment lost 8 bases and the V segment lost 3 bases, leaving 9 bases of the junction unmatched. CDR3 region: CASSGRIGLAGGYEQFF. The CDR3 DNA reads TGTGCCAGCAGCGGCCGGATTGGACTAGCGGGGGGGTATGAGCAGTTCTTC.

V is TRBV27 and J is TRBJ2-3; either TRBD1 or TRBD2 may supply D (6 bases each). Trimming took 1 base from V and 3 from J, leaving 23 bases between them. CDR1 is MNHEY, CDR2 SMNVEV, per germline (reference sequence). The length of the CDR3 is 19 residues. CDR3 sequence (DNA): TGTGCCAGCAGTTTATACCCCCAGGGACGGGGAGGACAGACAGATACGCAGTATTTT. Protein sequence: CASSLYPQGRGGQTDTQYF.